The rows below give T cell receptor beta chains drawn from one sample of a study of naive and memory T cell subsets. MiXCR, applied by TCRdb to the UMI-ligation and nested PCR reads, yields one record per CDR3 protein. The sample has roughly 100,000 distinct CDR3 sequences; roughly 15% are singletons. Sequencing used naive CD8+ T cells from blood. The source is a human donor in good health. Each CDR3 is given with its conserved first and last residue. D genes are given only for firm matches. Clone size is not always given. Where it is, it says once, few, many or a class for expanded clones.

V gene: TRBV20-1; clone size: few; J gene: TRBJ2-5; D gene: TRBD1; CDR3 protein: CSAMGQRIQETQYF; CDR3 DNA: TGCAGTGCTATGGGACAGCGGATCCAAGAGACCCAGTACTTC
V gene: TRBV13; clone size: NA; J gene: TRBJ1-2; D gene: NA; CDR3 protein: CASSLGRRDYGYTF; CDR3 DNA: TGTGCCAGCAGCTTAGGCCGCAGGGACTATGGCTACACCTTC
V gene: TRBV3-1; clone size: few; J gene: TRBJ2-2; D gene: TRBD1; CDR3 protein: CASSPRQGLRRIGELFF; CDR3 DNA: TGTGCCAGCAGCCCACGACAGGGCCTTCGCCGAATCGGGGAGCTGTTTTTT
V gene: TRBV7-9; clone size: NA; J gene: TRBJ2-3; D gene: TRBD2; CDR3 protein: CASSLGVGRQNTQYF; CDR3 DNA: TGTGCCAGCAGCTTAGGGGTCGGGAGGCAGAATACGCAGTATTTT
V gene: TRBV7-3; clone size: many; J gene: TRBJ2-3; D gene: TRBD2; CDR3 protein: CASSPMGTSGATDLTDTQYF; CDR3 DNA: TGTGCCAGCAGCCCCATGGGGACTAGCGGCGCTACTGACCTCACAGATACGCAGTATTTT
V gene: TRBV6-2/TRBV6-3; clone size: NA; J gene: TRBJ2-5; D gene: NA; CDR3 protein: CASSWDQTRQTQYF; CDR3 DNA: TGTGCCAGCAGTTGGGACCAGACCAGGCAGACCCAGTACTTC
V gene: TRBV4-3; clone size: NA; J gene: TRBJ2-1; D gene: NA; CDR3 protein: CASSQDEGGFSQQFF; CDR3 DNA: TGCGCCAGCAGCCAAGATGAGGGGGGGTTCTCGCAGCAGTTCTTC
V gene: TRBV15; clone size: few; J gene: TRBJ1-1; D gene: NA; CDR3 protein: CATSSSGVLNTEAFF; CDR3 DNA: TGTGCCACCAGCAGCTCAGGTGTCTTAAACACTGAAGCTTTCTTT
V gene: TRBV2; clone size: few; J gene: TRBJ2-2; D gene: NA; CDR3 protein: CASNSFTGELFF; CDR3 DNA: TGTGCCAGCAACTCCTTCACCGGGGAGCTGTTTTTT
V gene: TRBV5-6; clone size: NA; J gene: TRBJ2-1; D gene: TRBD2; CDR3 protein: CASSPGGALNEQFF; CDR3 DNA: TGTGCCAGCAGCCCCGGGGGGGCCCTCAATGAGCAGTTCTTC
V gene: TRBV12-3/TRBV12-4; clone size: NA; J gene: TRBJ1-1; D gene: TRBD1; CDR3 protein: CASSNTGDTEAFF; CDR3 DNA: TGTGCCAGCAGCAACACAGGGGATACTGAAGCTTTCTTT
V gene: TRBV7-9; clone size: many; J gene: TRBJ1-1; D gene: TRBD1; CDR3 protein: CASENRGFMNTEAFF; CDR3 DNA: TGTGCCAGTGAGAACAGGGGTTTCATGAACACTGAAGCTTTCTTT
V gene: TRBV30; clone size: NA; J gene: TRBJ2-6; D gene: NA; CDR3 protein: CARTGNSGANVLTF; CDR3 DNA: TGTGCCCGGACGGGTAACTCTGGGGCCAACGTCCTGACTTTC
V gene: TRBV19; clone size: few; J gene: TRBJ2-1; D gene: NA; CDR3 protein: CASSSVASSYNEQFF; CDR3 DNA: TGTGCCAGTAGTTCAGTCGCAAGCTCCTACAATGAGCAGTTCTTC
V gene: TRBV29-1; clone size: NA; J gene: TRBJ2-6; D gene: NA; CDR3 protein: CSVETGSGANVLTF; CDR3 DNA: TGCAGCGTTGAGACGGGTTCTGGGGCCAACGTCCTGACTTTC
V gene: TRBV13; clone size: NA; J gene: TRBJ2-1; D gene: NA; CDR3 protein: CASSLGPGSNEQFF; CDR3 DNA: TGTGCCAGCAGCTTAGGTCCCGGGAGCAATGAGCAGTTCTTC
V gene: TRBV28; clone size: many; J gene: TRBJ1-6; D gene: NA; CDR3 protein: CASSFRVLSPLHF; CDR3 DNA: TGTGCCAGCAGTTTTCGGGTGCTCTCACCCCTCCACTTT
V gene: TRBV12-3/TRBV12-4; clone size: many; J gene: TRBJ1-4; D gene: NA; CDR3 protein: CASSLPSTNEKLFF; CDR3 DNA: TGTGCCAGCAGTTTGCCATCAACTAATGAAAAACTGTTTTTT
V gene: TRBV19; clone size: NA; J gene: TRBJ2-3; D gene: TRBD2; CDR3 protein: CASSKPPTSGRTDTQYF; CDR3 DNA: TGTGCCAGTAGTAAACCCCCGACTAGCGGGAGAACAGATACGCAGTATTTT
V gene: TRBV24-1; clone size: NA; J gene: TRBJ2-1; D gene: NA; CDR3 protein: CAASGAAATYNEQFF; CDR3 DNA: TGTGCCGCCAGTGGGGCTGCGGCCACCTACAATGAGCAGTTCTTC
V gene: TRBV5-1; clone size: many; J gene: TRBJ2-5; D gene: NA; CDR3 protein: CASSPGEETQYF; CDR3 DNA: TGCGCCAGCAGTCCGGGAGAAGAGACCCAGTACTTC
V gene: TRBV25-1; clone size: few; J gene: TRBJ2-7; D gene: NA; CDR3 protein: CASSAEDGEQYF; CDR3 DNA: TGTGCCAGCAGTGCCGAGGATGGCGAGCAGTACTTC
V gene: TRBV12-3/TRBV12-4; clone size: few; J gene: TRBJ2-3; D gene: TRBD2; CDR3 protein: CASSPRAGGSTDTQYF; CDR3 DNA: TGTGCCAGCAGTCCCCGCGCGGGGGGCAGCACAGATACGCAGTATTTT
V gene: TRBV7-9; clone size: NA; J gene: TRBJ2-3; D gene: TRBD2; CDR3 protein: CASSSVAGLDTQYF; CDR3 DNA: TGTGCCAGCAGCTCTGTAGCGGGACTAGATACGCAGTATTTT
V gene: TRBV6-5; clone size: few; J gene: TRBJ2-3; D gene: TRBD1; CDR3 protein: CASSYATGTGFGDTQYF; CDR3 DNA: TGTGCCAGCAGTTACGCAACCGGGACAGGGTTTGGAGATACGCAGTATTTT
V gene: TRBV27; clone size: NA; J gene: TRBJ2-7; D gene: TRBD2; CDR3 protein: CASAGGTFVYEQYF; CDR3 DNA: TGTGCCAGCGCGGGAGGTACTTTCGTCTACGAGCAGTACTTC
V gene: TRBV27; clone size: NA; J gene: TRBJ2-1; D gene: NA; CDR3 protein: CASGYYHNEQFF; CDR3 DNA: TGTGCCAGCGGATACTACCACAATGAGCAGTTCTTC
V gene: TRBV7-9; clone size: few; J gene: TRBJ2-1; D gene: TRBD2; CDR3 protein: CASSSTLAGSRNEQFF; CDR3 DNA: TGTGCCAGCAGCTCCACCCTAGCGGGATCTCGCAATGAGCAGTTCTTC
V gene: TRBV30; clone size: once; J gene: TRBJ1-1; D gene: NA; CDR3 protein: CAWSGTTEAFF; CDR3 DNA: TGTGCCTGGAGTGGTACAACTGAAGCTTTCTTT
V gene: TRBV20-1; clone size: NA; J gene: TRBJ1-2; D gene: NA; CDR3 protein: CSARGFGRFFRRADYGYTF; CDR3 DNA: TGCAGTGCTAGAGGATTTGGACGTTTTTTTCGAAGAGCGGACTATGGCTACACCTTC
V gene: TRBV4-2; clone size: few; J gene: TRBJ1-1; D gene: NA; CDR3 protein: CASSRIADTEAFF; CDR3 DNA: TGTGCCAGCAGCCGAATCGCCGACACTGAAGCTTTCTTT
V gene: TRBV14; clone size: NA; J gene: TRBJ2-5; D gene: NA; CDR3 protein: CASSQDREGQETQYF; CDR3 DNA: TGTGCCAGCAGCCAGGACAGGGAGGGGCAAGAGACCCAGTACTTC
V gene: TRBV27; clone size: NA; J gene: TRBJ1-5; D gene: NA; CDR3 protein: CASRGANGIQPQHF; CDR3 DNA: TGTGCCAGCAGGGGGGCCAACGGAATTCAGCCCCAGCATTTT
V gene: TRBV29-1; clone size: many; J gene: TRBJ2-5; D gene: NA; CDR3 protein: CSGSRGGETQYF; CDR3 DNA: TGCAGCGGTTCTAGGGGGGGAGAGACCCAGTACTTC
V gene: TRBV7-8; clone size: NA; J gene: TRBJ1-2; D gene: NA; CDR3 protein: CASSSSTGHNYGYTF; CDR3 DNA: TGTGCCAGCAGCTCCTCCACGGGACATAACTATGGCTACACCTTC
V gene: TRBV5-1; clone size: NA; J gene: TRBJ2-7; D gene: NA; CDR3 protein: CASSLEDNPYEQYF; CDR3 DNA: TGCGCCAGCAGCTTGGAGGACAACCCCTACGAGCAGTACTTC
V gene: TRBV5-8; clone size: few; J gene: TRBJ1-1; D gene: TRBD1; CDR3 protein: CASSSPYRGPPEAFF; CDR3 DNA: TGTGCCAGCAGCTCACCCTACAGGGGCCCCCCTGAAGCTTTCTTT
V gene: TRBV4-3; clone size: NA; J gene: TRBJ2-1; D gene: TRBD2; CDR3 protein: CASSQDLAGTSGIGEQFF; CDR3 DNA: TGCGCCAGCAGCCAAGATTTGGCCGGGACTAGCGGGATAGGTGAGCAGTTCTTC
V gene: TRBV28; clone size: NA; J gene: TRBJ1-5; D gene: NA; CDR3 protein: CASSSGVVVSNQPQHF; CDR3 DNA: TGTGCCAGCAGTTCGGGGGTCGTGGTAAGCAATCAGCCCCAGCATTTT
V gene: TRBV7-3; clone size: many; J gene: TRBJ2-3; D gene: NA; CDR3 protein: CASSTQGGPTDTQYF; CDR3 DNA: TGTGCCAGCAGCACTCAGGGGGGGCCCACAGATACGCAGTATTTT
V gene: TRBV29-1; clone size: many; J gene: TRBJ2-1; D gene: TRBD2; CDR3 protein: CSVLSGSSYNEQFF; CDR3 DNA: TGCAGCGTTCTTAGCGGGAGCTCCTACAATGAGCAGTTCTTC
V gene: TRBV2; clone size: NA; J gene: TRBJ1-4; D gene: TRBD1; CDR3 protein: CARGTDSNEKLFF; CDR3 DNA: TGTGCCAGGGGGACAGATTCTAATGAAAAACTGTTTTTT
V gene: TRBV4-3; clone size: NA; J gene: TRBJ2-7; D gene: TRBD2; CDR3 protein: CASSQEVYPGTSGAYEQYF; CDR3 DNA: TGCGCCAGCAGCCAAGAAGTTTACCCGGGGACTAGCGGAGCTTACGAGCAGTACTTC
V gene: TRBV7-2; clone size: NA; J gene: TRBJ2-4; D gene: TRBD2; CDR3 protein: CASSPAPLAGGLLAKNIQYF; CDR3 DNA: TGTGCCAGCAGCCCAGCCCCCCTAGCGGGGGGTCTCCTAGCCAAAAACATTCAGTACTTC
V gene: TRBV4-2; clone size: NA; J gene: TRBJ2-7; D gene: TRBD2; CDR3 protein: CASSQPTSGKDEQYF; CDR3 DNA: TGTGCCAGCAGCCAACCGACTAGCGGGAAAGACGAGCAGTACTTC